Following are 10 T cell receptor beta chains from one sample sequenced in a study of blood T cell repertoires in COVID-19. Sequencing used immunoSEQ multiplex PCR; TCRdb keeps in-frame clones, though not all of them. There are about 370,000 clones in the sample; over 75% occur only once, and less than 1.2% lies in the top ten. Sequenced material: PBMCs or T cells enriched from blood (not recorded which). These receptors were collected from a man between 18 and 35 years old who had recovered from COVID-19.

The chain couples TRBV7-2 to TRBJ2-7; D unclear. Germline CDR1 reads SGHTA; CDR2 reads FQGNSA. The CDR3 runs to 14 residues. Deletions cut 3 bases from V and 1 base from J, with 10 bases between. CDR3 loop: CASSFAYSSYEQYF. DNA for the CDR3: TGTGCCAGCAGCTTTGCCTATTCTTCCTACGAGCAGTACTTC.

The chain carries TRBV28 and TRBJ1-3, with D hard to call. V lost 2 bases and J lost 0, with 11 bases in between. Germline values: CDR1 MDHEN, CDR2 SYDVKM. CDR3 length: 16 amino acids. The CDR3 DNA follows: TGTGCCAGCAGTTTAGTCGGGGAAAGCTCTGGAAACACCATATATTTT. This translates into CASSLVGESSGNTIYF.

V usage is TRBV11-3 and J usage is TRBJ2-1, with a tentative D call TRBD2 (6 bases). This CDR3 is built from 13 residues. From germline, CDR1 is SGHNT and CDR2 YENEEA. V lost 1 base, J lost 10 bases, and 11 bases lay in between. CDR3 DNA sequence: TGTGCCAGCAGCTTAGCGACTAGTGGGGAGCAGTTCTTC. Its translation: CASSLATSGEQFF. Based on the CDR3 plus reference TRBV11-3 and TRBJ2-1, the full variable domain is EAGVVQSPRYKIIEKKQPVAFWCNPISGHNTLYWYLQNLGQGPELLIRYENEEAVDDSQLPKDRFSAERLKGVDSTLKIQPAELGDSAVYLCASSLATSGEQFFGPGTRLTVL.

The chain recombines TRBV7-9 with TRBJ2-1; 7 bases are shared with TRBD1. Germline-derived CDR1 and CDR2 are SEHNR and FQNEAQ (reference sequence). The CDR3 consists of 17 residues. The junction had 14 bases not matched to a gene; V was cut back by 2 bases and J by 7 bases. The CDR3 region has the DNA TGTGCCAGCAGCTTATCTGCCTGGGACAGATTTACAAATGAGCAGTTCTTC. This encodes CASSLSAWDRFTNEQFF.

This chain connects TRBV7-2 to TRBJ2-1; 12 bases agree with TRBD1. Germline V gene sequence: CDR1 SGHTA, CDR2 FQGNSA. Trimming at V came to 6 bases and at J to 1 base, leaving 10 bases not matched to a gene. This CDR3 is built from 18 residues. CDR3 DNA sequence: TGTGCCAGCAGTACCGGGACAGGGGGCGCAGGATCCTACAATGAGCAGTTCTTC. It is translated as CASSTGTGGAGSYNEQFF. Full variable domain (rest looked up from reference TRBV7-2 and TRBJ2-1): GAGVSQSPSNKVTEKGKDVELRCDPISGHTALYWYRQSLGQGLEFLIYFQGNSAPDKSGLPSDRFSAERTGGSVSTLTIQRTQQEDSAVYLCASSTGTGGAGSYNEQFFGPGTRLTVL.

This sequence joins TRBV20-1 and TRBJ2-5; the D is unclear. Germline V lookup: CDR1 DFQATT, CDR2 SNEGSKA (reference sequence). The CDR3 has 10 residues. The V end was cut by 7 bases, the J end by 2 bases, with 5 bases between. The CDR3, as DNA: TGCAGTGTTCAGCAAGAGACCCAGTACTTC. Encoded protein: CSVQQETQYF.

This chain joins TRBV13 and TRBJ1-4; D is possibly TRBD1 (6 bases). V was shortened by 5 bases and J by 3 bases, with 22 bases between the two germline ends. Germline V gene sequence: CDR1 PRHDT, CDR2 FYEKMQ (reference sequence). The CDR3 is 18 residues long. The CDR3 sequence: CASSVRDTGLRPNEKLFF. CDR3 in DNA: TGTGCCAGCAGCGTCCGGGACACGGGACTAAGACCTAATGAAAAACTGTTTTTT. The full variable domain, rest sourced from reference TRBV13 and TRBJ1-4, is AAGVIQSPRHLIKEKRETATLKCYPIPRHDTVYWYQQGPGQDPQFLISFYEKMQSDKGSIPDRFSAQQFSDYHSELNMSSLELGDSALYFCASSVRDTGLRPNEKLFFGSGTQLSVL.

This sequence joins TRBV28 and TRBJ2-1; 11 bases map to TRBD2. CDR3 length: 14 amino acids. Germline trimming cut 2 bases from V and 7 bases from J; bases unmatched to any gene: 1. Germline V lookup: CDR1 MDHEN, CDR2 SYDVKM. CDR3 nucleotides: TGTGCCAGCAGTTTAACTAGCGGGAGAAATGAGCAGTTCTTC. Its protein is CASSLTSGRNEQFF.

The chain carries TRBV23-1 and TRBJ2-3, with 7 bases aligning to TRBD1. TRBV23-1 carries the ORF label, with uncertain function. This CDR3 is 18 amino acids long. Unmatched junction bases numbered 15, after V lost 6 bases and J lost 0 bases. Here the CDR3 DNA reads TGCGCCAGCAGCACACCCGCCGTTTGGGACAGCAGCACAGATACGCAGTATTTT. This encodes CASSTPAVWDSSTDTQYF.

The chain joins TRBV18 to TRBJ1-2; D is unresolved. V was cut by 2 bases and J by 3 bases, with 13 bases left in between. The CDR3 loop spans 15 amino acids. Germline values: CDR1 KGHSH, CDR2 LQKENI. The CDR3 spells CASSPDVGRDYGYTF. The CDR3 DNA is TGTGCCAGCTCACCAGATGTAGGGCGGGACTATGGCTACACCTTC. Full variable domain (rest looked up from reference TRBV18 and TRBJ1-2): NAGVMQNPRHLVRRRGQEARLRCSPMKGHSHVYWYRQLPEEGLKFMVYLQKENIIDESGMPKERFSAEFPKEGPSILRIQQVVRGDSAAYFCASSPDVGRDYGYTFGSGTRLTVV.